The following is a T cell receptor (beta chain) sequence with its context. This clone showed up just a few times. Its antigen has not been determined. The input lacks base qualities; no much larger clone sits a single base away. This sample is drawn from a study of blood T cell repertoires in COVID-19 (dated by TCRdb to the early 2020s). General notes on the study: Samples from collaborators originated in the United States, Italy and Spain and spanned both the acute and convalescent phases of COVID-19. The dataset comprised deeply sampled blood TCRbeta repertoires from subjects exposed to, actively infected with, or recovered from COVID-19. The material from the prospective study consisted of cDNA or gDNA derived from T cells, B-cell-depleted T cells, or PBMCs. The repertoires were released in a freely available public database meant as a resource for research on the immune response to SARS-CoV-2. Where available, HLA class I and class II types were obtained from metadata supplied by the sample provider rather than from assay-based typing. The samples were drawn from the first 160 participants of the ongoing ImmuneRACE study and from some 1,300 subjects provided by 6 global collaborators. Sample metadata almost always included a de-identified subject ID, COVID-19 status, age in years and sex. Beyond this particular receptor, the publication reports: Clinical and demographic metadata were provided uncurated, with the amount varying by source and participant.

CDR3 length: 16 amino acids, cysteine to phenylalanine. The entry retains the CDR3 DNA only, 48 bases that are in frame from base 1. The germline V gene yields SNHLY for CDR1 and FYNNEI for CDR2. Germline trimming: 7 bases from V, 9 bases from J; junction bases outside gene matches: 17. The immunoSEQ Assay, a bias-controlled multiplex PCR, was used to amplify TCRbeta CDR3 regions from genomic DNA. Processing in the source paper ran as follows. The number of nucleated cells in each sample was estimated by amplification of reference gene primers within the assay. To quantify the absolute abundance of each unique TCRbeta CDR3 rearrangement, sequence reads were collapsed and filtered. For each sample, productive Simpson clonality was calculated by taking the square root of Simpson's diversity index across productive rearrangements. TCRdb mirrors the immuneACCESS table, restricted to in-frame sequences. Some clones are absent from its copies; in checked studies, under half trace to an unresolved V gene, and the reason for the others is unknown. V, J and clone size are those of that table, while D and trimming were read from the DNA. The sample has roughly 110,000 clones on record, about nine tenths of them singletons. The ten largest clones take up about 4.8% of the sample.

The collaborating institutions used their own protocols to collect whole blood in K2EDTA tubes. For TCRbeta analysis, collaborators shipped samples in one of three forms: frozen whole blood, isolated PBMCs, or DNA extracted from either of those sample types. The sample comprised peripheral blood. The chain uses TRBV2 and TRBJ1-5, with TRBD1 matching 8 junction bases. The source of this sequence is a woman aged 45 to 65 with acute or convalescent COVID-19. The DNA reads as follows: TGTGCCAGCACTCATGCCCCGGGACAGGATCCGGGGCCCCAGCATTTT. This translates into CASTHAPGQDPGPQHF.